The 7 T cell receptor beta chains presented below share a single source sample, sequenced in a study of blood T cell repertoires in COVID-19. Profiling relied on immunoSEQ multiplex PCR, and the TCRdb table lists in-frame clones only, not all of them. This sample yields 200,000 to 250,000 clones, of which roughly 85% are seen a single time; 2% to 2.5% belongs to the top ten. The source material was peripheral blood. The receptors derive from a man younger than 45 who had recovered from COVID-19.

The chain links TRBV6-5 to TRBJ1-1; no clear D. Per the germline V gene, CDR1 is MNHEY and CDR2 is SVGAGI. The CDR3 runs 15 residues. Trimming cost V 0 bases and J 0 bases, with 8 bases left between them. This CDR3 is CASSYSFRVNTEAFF. CDR3 nucleotides: TGTGCCAGCAGTTACTCTTTCCGAGTGAACACTGAAGCTTTCTTT.

DNA for the CDR3: TGTGCCAGTAGCACCGGGACAGTGGGGCCAAGTTGGTACTTC. Translated, it gives CASSTGTVGPSWYF. The chain uses TRBV19 and TRBJ2-7; 7 bases are a match to TRBD1. CDR1 and CDR2 from the germline V gene are LNHDA and SQIVND (reference sequence). With 6 bases clipped from V and 12 bases from J, the junction kept 17 bases outside the gene matches. The CDR3 extends over 14 amino acids.

The J gene is TRBJ1-3, the V gene TRBV6-1; possible D gene TRBD1, 6 bases. Germline V CDR1 and CDR2: MNHNS, SASEGT. CDR3 length: 15 residues. Trimming pared 2 bases from V and 4 bases from J, leaving 12 bases between. Here the CDR3 DNA reads TGTGCCAGCAGTGAACGGGGGGCAAGGGGAAACACCATATATTTT. This codes for CASSERGARGNTIYF.

The V and J genes are TRBV6-2 or TRBV6-3 and TRBJ1-6; TRBD1 matches 9 bases. The CDR3 totals 20 residues. V lost 5 bases to trimming and J lost 0 bases; unmatched junction nucleotides: 14. The germline V gene encodes CDR1 MNHEY and CDR2 SVGEGT. This CDR3 reads CASSKGPDRGASSYNSPLHF. As DNA, the CDR3 is TGTGCCAGCAGTAAAGGACCGGACAGGGGCGCCAGCTCCTATAATTCACCCCTCCACTTT.

This CDR3 reads CASLLRTGRGYEQYF. The DNA of the CDR3 is TGTGCCTCCTTGTTGAGGACAGGGAGGGGATACGAGCAGTACTTC. V usage is TRBV6-5 and J usage is TRBJ2-7; D may be TRBD1 (8 bases). The V gene's germline CDR1 is MNHEY and CDR2 SVGAGI. V lost 11 bases and J 4 bases, leaving 24 bases between the germline ends. The CDR3 extends over 15 amino acids.

This clone was detected once. The genes are TRBV6-6 and TRBJ1-2, with a weak D call TRBD1 (6 bases). The CDR3 is made up of 15 amino acids. Germline V lookup: CDR1 MNHNY, CDR2 SVGAGI (reference sequence). V was trimmed by 6 bases and J by 0 bases, leaving 14 bases between them. As DNA, the CDR3 is TGTGCCAGCAGCCTGGGGGCCTCTGCTAACTATGGCTACACCTTC. Protein product: CASSLGASANYGYTF.

This clone was observed once. The chain couples TRBV27 to TRBJ2-2; TRBD2 aligns across 14 bases. The CDR3 runs to 17 residues. Germline values: CDR1 MNHEY, CDR2 SMNVEV (reference sequence). Unmatched junction bases numbered 1, after V lost 2 bases and J lost 2 bases. Written as DNA, the CDR3 is TGTGCCAGCAGTTTAGGACTAGCGGGGGGTAACACCGGGGAGCTGTTTTTT. This sequence encodes CASSLGLAGGNTGELFF.